What follows are 11 T cell receptor beta chains derived from one specimen sequenced in a study of human T cells and chemical hapten exposure. Time point reported: patch test 1, 2 weeks after DPC sensitization. Treatment indicated: therapeutic diphenylcyclopropenone sensitization with weekly scalp DPC. TCRdb analysed the RACE reads with MiXCR anew, one entry per CDR3 protein. The repertoire holds 45,000 to 60,000 distinct CDR3 sequences, with about 9.6% as singletons. The starting material was whole blood, obtained in connection with sensitization to the hapten diphenylcyclopropenone (DPC). The receptors were gathered from a woman between 40 and 55 years old with alopecia areata. Some clones in this sample may be carry-over from other donors' samples.

This clonotype came up many times. The chain recombines TRBV20-1 with TRBJ2-1; possible D gene TRBD2, 6 bases. The germline V gene has CDR1 DFQATT and CDR2 SNEGSKA (reference sequence). This CDR3 spans 14 amino acids. V dropped 6 bases and J dropped 1 base, with 13 bases sitting between them. The CDR3 region is CSATTRLSYNEQFF. CDR3 sequence (DNA): TGCAGTGCCACGACTAGGCTTTCCTACAATGAGCAGTTCTTC.

This clonotype was recorded many times. The rearrangement joins TRBV12-3 or TRBV12-4 to TRBJ1-2; perhaps TRBD1 as D (6 bases). The V and J ends lost 7 bases and 5 bases respectively, with 23 bases between them. The CDR3 is 16 residues long. CDR3 nucleotides: TGTGCCAGCACCGAAGGACAGTCCCCAACGTGGTATGGCTACACCTTC. Amino acids: CASTEGQSPTWYGYTF.

This clonotype was seen repeatedly, ten times or more. J is TRBJ2-3 and V is TRBV25-1; TRBD1 might be the D (6 bases). Germline V lookup: CDR1 MGHDK, CDR2 SYGVNS. V was trimmed by 4 bases and J by 6 bases, leaving 20 bases between them. There are 16 residues in the CDR3. CDR3 nucleotide sequence: TGTGCCAGCAGTGGGAGTTTTCGGACAGTGGTGGATACGCAGTATTTT. Amino acids: CASSGSFRTVVDTQYF.

This clonotype was observed many times. The rearrangement links TRBV25-1 to TRBJ1-5, with TRBD1 matching 8 bases. The germline V gene encodes CDR1 MGHDK and CDR2 SYGVNS. CDR3 size: 14 residues. V shed 3 bases, J shed 2 bases, and the junction held 0 bases outside the gene matches. The CDR3 DNA reads TGTGCCAGCAGTGAGACAGGGGGCAATCAGCCCCAGCATTTT. This translates into CASSETGGNQPQHF.

The chain has TRBV5-5 and TRBJ2-7, with D possibly being TRBD1 or TRBD2 (5 bases each). Germline CDR1 and CDR2: SGHKS and YYEKEE (reference sequence). There are 15 residues in the CDR3. The germline V and J ends were trimmed by 3 bases and 4 bases, with 17 bases remaining between them. CDR3 loop: CASSSSLGAKYEQYF. The CDR3 DNA reads TGTGCCAGCAGCTCGTCCCTCGGGGCGAAGTACGAGCAGTACTTC.

Ten or more counts support this clonotype. This chain uses TRBV29-1 with TRBJ1-2; possible D gene TRBD1, 5 bases. Germline V gives CDR1 SQVTM, CDR2 ANQGSEA. V lost 4 bases and J lost 8, with 20 bases in between. The CDR3 is made up of 14 amino acids. The CDR3, as DNA: TGCAGCGTTGCGGAGGGCAACACAGGCTACGGCTACACCTTC. Translated: CSVAEGNTGYGYTF.

The chain is built from TRBV20-1 and TRBJ2-2; perhaps D is TRBD1 or TRBD2 (6 bases each). Per the germline V gene, CDR1 is DFQATT and CDR2 is SNEGSKA (reference sequence). V shed 0 bases and J shed 5 bases, with 16 bases lying between them. This CDR3 spans 16 amino acids. CDR3: CSARESGDTRTGELFF. For the CDR3, the DNA is TGCAGTGCTAGAGAATCGGGGGACACCCGGACCGGGGAGCTGTTTTTT.

The chain couples TRBV11-2 to TRBJ2-2; D could derive from TRBD1 or TRBD2 (6 bases each). The CDR3 extends over 13 amino acids. Looked up from germline, CDR1 is SGHAT and CDR2 is FQNNGV. V lost 5 bases and J lost 9, with 13 bases in between. CDR3 loop: CASSPIGGWELFF. In DNA, the CDR3 is TGTGCCAGCAGCCCCATCGGGGGCTGGGAGCTGTTTTTT.

The gene calls are TRBV15 and TRBJ2-3; 8 bases line up with TRBD1. Germline V gene sequence: CDR1 LNHNV, CDR2 YYDKDF (reference sequence). V dropped 5 bases and J dropped 1; count of bases not matched to a gene: 5. CDR3 length equals 15 residues. This CDR3 is CATSRQGFGTDTQYF. The CDR3 DNA sequence: TGTGCCACCAGCCGACAGGGGTTTGGCACAGATACGCAGTATTTT.

This clonotype has more than one count but fewer than ten. The chain has TRBV2 and TRBJ1-4, with unresolved D. The V gene's germline CDR1 is SNHLY and CDR2 FYNNEI. This CDR3 spans 14 amino acids. V lost 6 bases to trimming and J lost 1 base, with 9 bases between them. For the CDR3, the DNA is TGTGCCAGCAGAGCAGCTCGAACTAATGAAAAACTGTTTTTT. It yields the protein CASRAARTNEKLFF.

Ten or more counts support this clonotype. The V call is TRBV9, the J call TRBJ2-1; D not resolved. Between the trimmed V and J ends, which lost 2 bases and 5 bases, there was a span of 11 bases. Germline-derived CDR1 and CDR2 are SGDLS and YYNGEE. This CDR3 contains 14 residues. CDR3 loop: CASSVLGRDNEQFF. The CDR3 nucleotides are TGTGCCAGCAGCGTTCTGGGTCGGGACAATGAGCAGTTCTTC.